A single sample gave rise to the 8 T cell receptor beta chains below, sequenced in a study of T cell repertoires in cytomegalovirus infection. Each CDR3 protein is one row after TCRdb ran MiXCR on the reads. The data contain approximately 140,000 distinct CDR3 sequences, more than 7% of them seen just once; the ten biggest clones take up around 10%. Material: PBMCs. The receptors derive from a human donor in good health (CMV status not recorded). Some clones in this sample may be carry-over from other donors' samples.

The chain recombines TRBV29-1 with TRBJ1-2, with TRBD1 matching over 7 bases. This CDR3 is built from 12 residues. Looked up from germline, CDR1 is SQVTM and CDR2 is ANQGSEA. V lost 7 bases, J lost 8 bases, and 10 bases stayed unmatched. Written as DNA, the CDR3 is TGCAGCGCCCGGACAGGCCCAGGGGGCTACACCTTC. This translates into CSARTGPGGYTF.

This clonotype was counted at least ten times. The rearrangement joins TRBV2 to TRBJ2-5; no reliable D call. Germline assignment: CDR1 SNHLY and CDR2 FYNNEI. CDR3 length equals 15 residues. The V gene lost 0 bases and the J gene lost 5 bases, with 13 bases spanning the gap. The CDR3 region is CASSEALDLVETQYF. The CDR3 DNA is TGTGCCAGCAGTGAAGCGCTAGATTTGGTTGAGACCCAGTACTTC.

This clonotype was counted many times. V and J are TRBV7-2 and TRBJ2-7; 8 bases align to TRBD2. Trimming at V came to 4 bases and at J to 6 bases, leaving 8 bases not matched to a gene. The CDR3 contains 14 residues. Germline V gene sequence: CDR1 SGHTA, CDR2 FQGNSA. In DNA, the CDR3 is TGTGCCAGCAGCTCGGGACTAGGGGGGCTCGAGCAGTACTTC. Its protein product is CASSSGLGGLEQYF. Drawing the rest from reference TRBV7-2 and TRBJ2-7, the complete variable domain is GAGVSQSPSNKVTEKGKDVELRCDPISGHTALYWYRQSLGQGLEFLIYFQGNSAPDKSGLPSDRFSAERTGGSVSTLTIQRTQQEDSAVYLCASSSGLGGLEQYFGPGTRLTVT.

This clonotype was picked up a small number of times. The chain recombines TRBV28 with TRBJ2-3; tentative D call: TRBD1 (7 bases). Germline CDR1 and CDR2: MDHEN and SYDVKM. V lost 7 bases to trimming and J lost 6 bases, with 14 bases between them. The CDR3 runs to 13 residues. CDR3 region: CASNRGRGDTQYF. The CDR3 DNA reads TGTGCCAGCAACAGGGGCCGGGGGGATACGCAGTATTTT.

Concerning this clonotype itself: At one of its ends the junction is not consistent with the germline gene, which may arise from a read error. The rearrangement joins TRBV6-5 to TRBJ2-7; possible D gene TRBD2, 5 bases. The germline CDR1 and CDR2 sequences are MNHEY and SVGAGI. CDR3 length: 14 amino acids. CDR3: CAGSSPGLTYEQYF. The CDR3, as DNA: TGTGCCGGCAGTTCCCCTGGACTGACCTACGAGCAGTACTTC.

This clonotype was seen at least ten times. The V call is TRBV28, the J call TRBJ1-1; tentatively, D is TRBD1 (6 bases). The CDR3 is 13 amino acids. The germline V and J ends were trimmed by 7 bases and 0 bases, with 9 bases remaining between them. Germline V gene lookup returns CDR1 MDHEN and CDR2 SYDVKM. In nucleotides, the CDR3 is TGTGCCAGCACCCAGGGGATGAACACTGAAGCTTTCTTT. As protein: CASTQGMNTEAFF.

The rearrangement uses TRBV2 and TRBJ1-1; D ambiguous. Trimming took 8 bases from V and 2 from J, leaving 9 bases between them. The CDR3 runs 12 residues. Looked up from germline, CDR1 is SNHLY and CDR2 is FYNNEI. The CDR3 reads CASETDNTEAFF. The CDR3 coding sequence is TGTGCCAGCGAAACAGACAACACTGAAGCTTTCTTT.

This clonotype was picked up many times. This sequence joins TRBV7-2 and TRBJ1-3; D gene unclear. Germline lookup yields CDR1 SGHTA and CDR2 FQGNSA. Trimming took 6 bases from V and 1 from J, leaving 7 bases between them. There are 13 residues in the CDR3. DNA of the CDR3: TGTGCCAGCAGATCGACATCTGGAAACACCATATATTTT. It codes for CASRSTSGNTIYF.